Sequencing of this T cell receptor (beta chain) was carried out in a study of identical twins (dated by TCRdb to 2016 to 2018). In terms of the full investigation: To test whether fetal clonotypes persist, the study used deep sequencing on TCR alpha and beta repertoires from monozygotic twins, unrelated adults of various ages, and cord blood. To rule out contamination, replicate twin experiments were performed at different times with different library preparation protocols.

Concerning this clonotype: Its antigen has not been determined. No base qualities exist here, and no much larger clone lies one base off it.

The junction shows trimming of 1 base on V and 2 bases on J, and the gene matches do not reach 17 bases of it. The germline V gene (reference sequence) sets CDR1 to LNHNV and CDR2 to YYDKDF. The CDR3 measures 19 amino acids from cysteine to phenylalanine. Only the CDR3 portion is preserved as DNA: 57 bases, with reading frame beginning at the first base. Every donor was a healthy Caucasian. Three pairs of female monozygotic twins, all aged roughly 18 to 29 years, made up the twin cohort. CD4+ and CD8+ T cell populations were isolated with positive isolation kits from Invitrogen. Libraries were prepared through 5' RACE. TCRdb shows the sequencer as Illumina HiSeq 2000. Template switching introduced a universal primer binding site; the final cDNA contained a unique molecular identifier, enabling accurate counting of TCR cDNA molecules. Specific primers in the conserved constant-segment region were used to synthesize first-strand cDNA for TCR alpha and beta chains. To control for contamination, every cDNA library was double barcoded, receiving both a SMART-Mk sample barcode and Illumina barcodes. Two successive PCR steps introduced TruSeq adapter sequences along with Illumina sample barcodes. The Illumina HiSeq platform was used with custom primers to sequence TCR alpha and beta cDNA libraries. The study's processing was this. Raw reads were processed with MiGEC to extract unique molecular identifiers, and MiXCR was used to determine CDR3 positions. For each individual, recombination models were inferred using an EM algorithm with the repgenHMM and IGoR tools. Shared clonotype analysis was performed with the tcR package in R, normalizing sharing by the product of cloneset sizes. Out-of-frame nonproductive sequences were analyzed to study raw recombination free of thymic and clonal selection effects. Starting from the raw public reads, TCRdb applied fastp trimming at Q25, assembled clones with MiXCR and retained in-frame beta chains. One record per CDR3 amino acid sequence lists the most common genes and DNA. TCRdb, not the authors, supplied the V and J calls. The table for this sample lists about 520,000 distinct CDR3 sequences; less than 25% of them were counted only once. About 0.91% of the sample goes to the ten largest clones.

Results and caveats for the whole study, not just this receptor: Invariant T cells such as MAIT and iNKT could partly confound zero-insertion analyses, though diverse VJ usage argued against this for most clonotypes. Because the same donors could not be followed over many years, the conclusions relied on cross-sectional statistical analysis. Abundant cord blood beta clonotypes had fewer insertions, young adult naive repertoires showed a similar but weaker trend, and memory repertoires showed no such trend. In monozygotic twins, out-of-frame TCR alpha sharing was systematically underestimated by recombination models, although the models agreed with sharing between unrelated individuals. The excess sharing between twins in beta out-of-frame sequences was weaker because fewer shared sequences reduced the signal-to-noise ratio. Compared with coincidental sharing between unrelated individuals, out-of-frame TCR alpha sequences shared between twins showed an excess of sequences with low generation probability.

The same data also contributed to another study, on T cells expressing NK-cell markers. Taken from the second paper: In sorted CD3+CD56+NKG2C+, CD3+CD56+NKG2C- and CD3+CD56-NKG2C+ T-cell subsets from 8 or 9 donors, TCR beta-chain repertoires were profiled. Seven of the eight sequenced donors were HCMV-seropositive and one was HCMV-seronegative. To restrict sorting to alphabetaTCR-expressing T cells, an anti-gammadeltaTCR antibody was added in several experiments. In six donors, the dominant CD3+CD56+NKG2C+ clonotypes were among the top 10 CD8+ clonotypes and accounted for 1.0-7.0% of CD8+ T cells. Those dominant clonotypes were again the most abundant among CD3+CD56-NKG2C+ cells in a few donors, at about 25-60.1%. Whether the expanded NKG2C-expressing T cell clones were specific for HCMV antigens was left unclear. Randomly selected healthy volunteers, three men and five women, were used as the eight sequenced donors. HCMV-specific IgG was detected in serum with a commercial ELISA kit to determine HCMV serostatus. MIGEC was used to demultiplex reads and group the reads by UMI, and MiTCR was used to assemble and quantify clonotypes. To exclude erroneous sequences, only TCR cDNA sequences supported by at least two reads were retained. The tcR package was used for downstream repertoire analysis, and clonotypes were matched between fractions using CDR3 nucleotide sequence together with V segment. Antigen specificity was annotated against VDJdb with VDJmatch, allowing one amino acid substitution in CDR3.

The sequenced sample was CD4+ T cells sorted from blood. This receptor was obtained from a woman aged 18-29 years in good health. The chain is encoded by TRBV15 joined to TRBJ2-7; 7 junctional bases match TRBD1. For the CDR3, the sequence is CATSRVSNPNRGFAYEQYF. The DNA sequence is as follows: TGTGCCACCAGCAGAGTTTCGAATCCAAACAGGGGTTTCGCCTACGAGCAGTACTTC. Here the CDR3 is joined to the reference TRBV15 and TRBJ2-7 genes, and the full variable domain is: DAMVIQNPRYQVTQFGKPVTLSCSQTLNHNVMYWYQQKSSQAPKLLFHYYDKDFNNEADTPDNFQSRRPNTSFCFLDIRSPGLGDTAMYLCATSRVSNPNRGFAYEQYFGPGTRLTVT.